The 18 T cell receptor beta chains in this list originate from one sample, sequenced in a study of cytotoxic CD8 clonotypes in ibrutinib-treated CLL. Here immunoSEQ multiplex PCR was the method, and the copy in TCRdb shows in-frame clones only, minus some. The sample lists roughly 330,000 clones, about 64% occurring once. The material was PBMCs, obtained after 36 months of ibrutinib treatment. The receptors were sampled from a human donor with chronic lymphocytic leukemia.

The CDR3 nucleotides read TGCGCCAGCAGCATGGTAGCGGGGGGCTCCTACAATGAGCAGTTCTTC. Protein: CASSMVAGGSYNEQFF. The chain carries TRBV5-1 and TRBJ2-1; 10 bases are a match to TRBD2. CDR1 is SGHRS and CDR2 is YFSETQ in the germline V gene. This CDR3 is 16 amino acids long. J lost 0 bases, V lost 4 bases, and 4 bases had no gene match.

V usage is TRBV28 and J usage is TRBJ2-1; perhaps TRBD2 as D (6 bases). The CDR3 is made up of 13 amino acids. Germline V gene lookup returns CDR1 MDHEN and CDR2 SYDVKM. The ends were cut back, 3 bases at V and 9 bases at J, with 12 bases in the middle. Here the CDR3 reads CASSFIRRGEQFF. The DNA of the CDR3 is TGTGCCAGCAGTTTTATTCGGAGGGGTGAGCAGTTCTTC.

The chain employs TRBV7-9 and TRBJ2-7; a possible D gene is TRBD2 (6 bases). This CDR3 comprises 12 residues. V lost 5 bases and J lost 3, with 8 bases in between. Germline-derived CDR1 and CDR2 are SEHNR and FQNEAQ (reference sequence). The DNA for the CDR3 is TGTGCCAGCAGCACGGGGGTCTACGAGCAGTACTTC. Protein product: CASSTGVYEQYF.

This chain links TRBV10-2 with TRBJ1-1; TRBD1 is a possible D gene (6 bases). Trimming removed 7 bases from V and 0 bases from J, with 15 bases in between. There are 15 residues in the CDR3. Germline-derived CDR1 and CDR2 are WSHSY and SAAADI. Here the CDR3 reads CASKKGGHLNTEAFF. The CDR3 nucleotides read TGCGCCAGCAAGAAGGGGGGGCACTTGAACACTGAAGCTTTCTTT.

The CDR3 DNA is TGCAGCACCGGACAGTCGACCTATGGCTACACCTTC. This gives the protein CSTGQSTYGYTF. The V call is TRBV29-1, the J call TRBJ1-2; D may be TRBD1 (6 bases). The V end lost 8 bases, the J end lost 4 bases, and 14 bases lay between the germline ends. CDR3 length: 12 residues. Germline values: CDR1 SQVTM, CDR2 ANQGSEA.

CDR3 in amino acids: CATRRVGGGRGELFF. CDR3 in DNA: TGTGCCACCCGGAGGGTCGGGGGAGGACGCGGGGAGCTGTTTTTT. The chain employs TRBV7-8 and TRBJ2-2; weak D call: TRBD2 (6 bases). The CDR3 runs 15 residues. The ends were cut back, 10 bases at V and 7 bases at J, with 22 bases in the middle. Germline values: CDR1 SGHVS, CDR2 FQNEAQ. Variable domain in full (rest from reference TRBV7-8 and TRBJ2-2): GAGVSQSPRYKVAKRGQDVALRCDPISGHVSLFWYQQALGQGPEFLTYFQNEAQLDKSGLPSDRFFAERPEGSVSTLKIQRTQQEDSAVYLCATRRVGGGRGELFFGEGSRLTVL.

DNA for the CDR3: TGTGCCAGTAGTAGAGGGACTAGCGGGCACTATGAGCAGTTCTTC. Translated, it gives CASSRGTSGHYEQFF. The rearrangement joins TRBV19 to TRBJ2-1; 12 nucleotides line up with TRBD2. After removal of 4 bases from V and 8 bases from J, the junction contained 6 bases not matched to a gene. The germline V gene encodes CDR1 LNHDA and CDR2 SQIVND (reference sequence). The CDR3 sequence is 15 residues long.

The V gene is TRBV6-5, the J gene TRBJ2-1; 12 nucleotides match TRBD2. The CDR3 totals 15 residues. V lost 4 bases, J lost 6 bases, and 4 bases stayed unmatched. Germline CDR1 is MNHEY and CDR2 is SVGAGI. The CDR3 protein is CASSSTGLAGNEQFF. Here the CDR3 DNA reads TGTGCCAGCAGTTCCACGGGACTAGCGGGCAATGAGCAGTTCTTC.

This clone was counted a few times. The gene calls are TRBV27 and TRBJ2-2; 8 bases agree with TRBD1. Germline V gene sequence: CDR1 MNHEY, CDR2 SMNVEV (reference sequence). V was clipped by 7 bases and J by 6 bases; unmatched bases: 10. The CDR3 is 15 amino acids. The CDR3 nucleotides are TGTGCCAGCAAGATCCGGGACAGGACGTCCGGGGAGCTGTTTTTT. It is translated as CASKIRDRTSGELFF.

This clone was picked up a small number of times. Here the CDR3 reads CASSQRATSTDTQYF. CDR3 nucleotides: TGCGCCAGCAGCCAAAGGGCAACTAGCACAGATACGCAGTATTTT. The V call is TRBV4-3, the J call TRBJ2-3; D ambiguous. This CDR3 is built from 15 residues. The V end lost 2 bases, the J end lost 0 bases, and 9 bases lay between the germline ends. Per the germline V gene, CDR1 is LGHNA and CDR2 is YSLEER.

The chain joins TRBV25-1 to TRBJ2-7, with 9 bases lining up with TRBD2. V shed 3 bases and J 4 bases; nucleotides not matched to a gene: 4. The CDR3 loop spans 14 amino acids. Germline CDR1 reads MGHDK; CDR2 reads SYGVNS. CDR3 protein: CASSDSGSHYEQYF. CDR3 nucleotides: TGTGCCAGCAGTGATAGCGGGAGCCATTACGAGCAGTACTTC.

The gene calls are TRBV19 and TRBJ2-7; 9 bases agree with TRBD1. Per germline, CDR1 LNHDA and CDR2 SQIVND (reference sequence). V lost 7 bases to trimming and J lost 2 bases; unmatched junction nucleotides: 6. The CDR3 contains 14 residues. The CDR3 is CASTTGTGPYEQYF. The CDR3, as DNA: TGTGCCAGTACAACCGGGACAGGGCCCTACGAGCAGTACTTC.

This chain links TRBV29-1 with TRBJ2-3; 9 bases agree with TRBD1. The CDR3 length is 13 residues. J gave up 1 base and V 6 bases, and 2 bases lay outside the gene matches. Germline assignment: CDR1 SQVTM and CDR2 ANQGSEA. In DNA form, the CDR3 reads TGCAGCGTATACAGGGGGCGCACAGATACGCAGTATTTT. Protein sequence: CSVYRGRTDTQYF.

In the case of this clone: A junction boundary mismatches the germline segment, possibly from a read error. J is TRBJ2-5 and V is TRBV29-1, with no clear D. This CDR3 has 12 residues. The germline gives CDR1 SQVTM, CDR2 ANQGSEA. CDR3 region: CSGEEDGETQYF. DNA for the CDR3: TGCAGCGGTGAAGAGGATGGAGAGACCCAGTACTTC.

The V call is TRBV7-8, the J call TRBJ1-5; 9 bases align to TRBD1. Trimming took 5 bases from V and 3 from J; bases not matched to a gene: 5. Germline V gene lookup returns CDR1 SGHVS and CDR2 FQNEAQ. This CDR3 spans 15 amino acids. CDR3 bases: TGTGCCAGCAGCCGGGGACAGGGTTACAATCAGCCCCAGCATTTT. Its translation is CASSRGQGYNQPQHF.

This chain connects TRBV19 to TRBJ1-5; D possibly corresponds to TRBD1 (5 bases). V dropped 3 bases and J dropped 10 bases, with 10 bases sitting between them. Per the germline V gene, CDR1 is LNHDA and CDR2 is SQIVND (reference sequence). The CDR3 is 12 amino acids. The CDR3 protein is CASSIAGPPQHF. The CDR3 nucleotides are TGTGCCAGTAGTATCGCAGGGCCTCCCCAGCATTTT. Full variable domain (outside the CDR3, taken from reference TRBV19 and TRBJ1-5): DGGITQSPKYLFRKEGQNVTLSCEQNLNHDAMYWYRQDPGQGLRLIYYSQIVNDFQKGDIAEGYSVSREKKESFPLTVTSAQKNPTAFYLCASSIAGPPQHFGDGTRLSIL.

The chain combines TRBV28 with TRBJ2-3; tentative D call: TRBD1 (6 bases). This CDR3 contains 18 residues. V gave up 3 bases and J gave up 6 bases, with 25 bases separating them. Germline CDR1 reads MDHEN; CDR2 reads SYDVKM. CDR3 in DNA: TGTGCCAGCAGTTTCCGCCCCGGTACAGGGCAGGGCTGGGATACGCAGTATTTT. Amino acids: CASSFRPGTGQGWDTQYF.

This clone has just a few counts. The rearrangement links TRBV5-6 to TRBJ2-3; D is unclear. This CDR3 region has 13 residues. Germline V gives CDR1 SGHDT, CDR2 YYEEEE. V was shortened by 1 base and J by 2 bases, with 5 bases between the two germline ends. The CDR3 loop is CASSLTNTDTQYF. For the CDR3, the DNA is TGTGCCAGCAGCTTGACTAACACAGATACGCAGTATTTT.